The rows below give T cell receptor beta chains drawn from one sample of a study of beta chain features in type 1 diabetes. TCRdb keeps only in-frame clones here, not all; method: immunoSEQ multiplex PCR. The sample includes more than 150,000 clones, 9% to 10% of them seen just once. The sequenced sample was central memory CD4+ T cells from blood. The receptors stem from a woman aged 18-29 years in good health. Each CDR3 is given with its conserved first and last residue. A D gene is named only where the DNA matches it firmly. A clone size is listed for some rows: how often the clone was seen (once, few, many), or a class if it is expanded.

>-|TRBJ2-7|TRBD1|TRBV6-6
TGTGCCAGCAGGTCGGACAGGTCCTACGAGCAGTACTTC
CASRSDRSYEQYF
>many|TRBJ1-2|TRBD1|TRBV7-9
TGTGCCAGCAGCCTCGGGACAGGGGGTTATGGCTACACCTTC
CASSLGTGGYGYTF
>few|TRBJ1-1|-|TRBV6-5
TGTGCCAGCAGTTCCTTGGGGGGGCGGAACACTGAAGCTTTCTTT
CASSSLGGRNTEAFF
>few|TRBJ2-1|TRBD2|TRBV6-5
TGTGCCAGCAGTTTCAGACTAGCGATGTACAATGAGCAGTTCTTC
CASSFRLAMYNEQFF
>few|TRBJ2-1|-|TRBV5-8
TGTGCCAGCAGTTTAAGACAGGCCGGCTACAATGAGCAGTTCTTC
CASSLRQAGYNEQFF
>-|TRBJ2-2|TRBD1|TRBV7-9
TGTGCCAGCAGCTGGAGGGGACAGGGATGGACCGGGGAGCTGTTTTTT
CASSWRGQGWTGELFF
>-|TRBJ1-2|TRBD1|TRBV5-1
TGCGCCAGCAGCTTGTACGCAGGGGGAATCGATGGCTACACCTTC
CASSLYAGGIDGYTF
>-|TRBJ1-1|-|TRBV30
TGTGCCTGGAGTGTACCCAGTGCAGGGTCGGCTTTCTTT
CAWSVPSAGSAFF
>-|TRBJ2-1|-|TRBV2
TGTGCCAGCGAAGACCTACCGGGACTTTACAATGAGCAGTTCTTC
CASEDLPGLYNEQFF
>few|TRBJ2-1|-|TRBV29-1
TGCAGCGTTGAAGAAGGAACAGGCCAGCCCTACAATGAGCAGTTCTTC
CSVEEGTGQPYNEQFF
>-|TRBJ2-5|-|TRBV2
TGTGCCAGCAGAAATCGCCAAGAGACCCAGTACTTC
CASRNRQETQYF
>-|TRBJ2-3|-|TRBV9
TGTGCCAGCGGGGGGGGGCCGAAGAAAGATACGCAGTATTTT
CASGGGPKKDTQYF
>few|TRBJ2-6|TRBD1|TRBV27
TGTGCCAGCAGTCGCCGGACAGGGGCTGGGGCCAACGTCCTGACTTTC
CASSRRTGAGANVLTF
>few|TRBJ2-3|-|TRBV12-2
TGTGCAAGTCGTTTCTATCAGGGGATGAGCACAGATACGCAGTATTTT
CASRFYQGMSTDTQYF
>few|TRBJ1-3|TRBD1|TRBV5-1
TGCGCCAGCAGCAAAGGGGACAGGGGTGCTGGAAACACCATATATTTT
CASSKGDRGAGNTIYF
>-|TRBJ2-5|-|TRBV2
TGTGCCAGCCGGACTGAGGGAGAGACCCAGTACTTC
CASRTEGETQYF
>few|TRBJ2-3|TRBD2|TRBV5-4
TGTGCCAGCAGCTCATGGACTAGCGGGGGGGCTGGAGATACGCAGTATTTT
CASSSWTSGGAGDTQYF
>-|TRBJ2-7|TRBD1|TRBV7-9
TGTGCCAGCAGCTTAGTCCGGGACAGGGGGGGCGAGCAGTACTTC
CASSLVRDRGGEQYF
>few|TRBJ2-7|TRBD1|TRBV7-3
TGTGCCAGCAGCTTAACAGGGGGCAGTGGTGAGCAGTACTTC
CASSLTGGSGEQYF
>few|TRBJ1-2|-|TRBV7-9
TGTGCCAGCAGCTTAGAAGGGGCAGCCTATGGCTACACCTTC
CASSLEGAAYGYTF
>-|TRBJ2-3|TRBD2|TRBV9
TGTGCCAGCAGCTTACGGACTAGCGGCACAGATACGCAGTATTTT
CASSLRTSGTDTQYF
>-|TRBJ2-3|-|TRBV29-1
TGCAGCGTTTTGAGAGGTAGCACAGATACGCAGTATTTT
CSVLRGSTDTQYF
>few|TRBJ1-1|-|TRBV9
TGTGCCAGCAGCCCCCCGACAGTCATGAACACTGAAGCTTTCTTT
CASSPPTVMNTEAFF
>-|TRBJ2-2|-|TRBV4-2
TGTGCCAGCAGTCCACAGGTCACCGGGGAGCTGTTTTTT
CASSPQVTGELFF
>many|TRBJ1-1|TRBD1|TRBV6-1
TGTGCCAGCATTGAACAGGGGAGTAGCACTGAAGCTTTCTTT
CASIEQGSSTEAFF
>-|TRBJ2-5|-|TRBV6-1
TGTGCCAGCAGTGATATCGGGCGGACTGGGAAAGAGACCCAGTACTTC
CASSDIGRTGKETQYF
>few|TRBJ2-3|TRBD1|TRBV11-3
TGTGCCAGCAGCTTAACTGGGACAGGGGGCGGTACGCAGTATTTT
CASSLTGTGGGTQYF
>few|TRBJ1-6|TRBD1|TRBV4-3
TGCGCCAGCAGCCAGGGGCCGGGACAGGGTTCCCCCCTCCACTTT
CASSQGPGQGSPLHF
>few|TRBJ1-1|-|TRBV30
TGTGCCTGGAGTGTACGCCCGTTGGGGGCGAACACTGAAGCTTTCTTT
CAWSVRPLGANTEAFF
>few|TRBJ2-1|-|TRBV7-2
TGTGCCAGCAGCTTAGTAGCGGTTTACAATGAGCAGTTCTTC
CASSLVAVYNEQFF
>-|TRBJ1-1|-|TRBV29-1
TGCAGCGTTGGTTTCTTAAACACTGAAGCTTTCTTT
CSVGFLNTEAFF
>few|TRBJ2-1|-|TRBV7-9
TGTGCCAGCAGCCCAGACGGGGGCCGGGGGGATGAGCAGTTCTTC
CASSPDGGRGDEQFF
>-|TRBJ1-3|-|TRBV7-8
TGTGCCAGCAGCCGCAGGACACCCGGCTCTGGAAACACCATATATTTT
CASSRRTPGSGNTIYF
>few|TRBJ1-2|-|TRBV19
TGTGCCAGTACAGCGAACTATGGCTACACCTTC
CASTANYGYTF
>-|TRBJ2-1|TRBD2|TRBV30
TGTGCCTGGAGTCGCGGGGGGTACAATGAGCAGTTCTTC
CAWSRGGYNEQFF
>-|TRBJ2-1|-|TRBV19
TGTGCCAGTAGTATAGATCCGAATGAGCAGTTCTTC
CASSIDPNEQFF
>few|TRBJ2-2|-|TRBV11-2
TGTGCCAGCAGCTCACAGGAATTCTCCCTACGCGATGAGGTGTTTTTT
CASSSQEFSLRDEVFF
>-|TRBJ2-1|TRBD2|TRBV6-4
TGTGCCAGCAGAAATAGCGGGGGGCAAGGAAATGAGCAGTTCTTC
CASRNSGGQGNEQFF
>few|TRBJ2-7|-|TRBV7-9
TGTGCCAGCAGCTTCACAGGAGCCTCCTACGAGCAGTACTTC
CASSFTGASYEQYF
>-|TRBJ2-4|-|TRBV11-2
TGTGCCAGCAGCTTGGTCAGGGCCAACATTCAGTACTTC
CASSLVRANIQYF
>-|TRBJ1-1|TRBD1|TRBV5-1
TGCGCCAGCAGCTTCTCTCAAAGGACAGGGGGTGTCACTGAAGCTTTCTTT
CASSFSQRTGGVTEAFF
>few|TRBJ2-2|TRBD2|TRBV11-3
TGTGCCAGCGCCGGGGGGGGCACCGGGGAGCTGTTTTTT
CASAGGGTGELFF
>few|TRBJ1-4|TRBD1|TRBV10-2
TGCGCCAGCACGGGACAGGGAGGTGAAAAACTGTTTTTT
CASTGQGGEKLFF
>few|TRBJ2-2|-|TRBV7-8
TGTGCCAGCAATGAGCTCATTGGCGGGGAGCTGTTTTTT
CASNELIGGELFF
>-|TRBJ2-1|TRBD2|TRBV7-9
TGTGCCAGCAGCTTAATCACGGGAGGATACTACAATGAGCAGTTCTTC
CASSLITGGYYNEQFF
>few|TRBJ2-3|TRBD2|TRBV5-1
TGCGCCAGCAGCTCTAGCGGGGGGGCCATAGATACGCAGTATTTT
CASSSSGGAIDTQYF
>-|TRBJ1-2|TRBD1|TRBV6-1
TGTGCCAGTACCGACGGGACAGGGTATGGCTACACCTTC
CASTDGTGYGYTF
>-|TRBJ2-7|-|TRBV5-4
TGTGCCAGCAGCTTGTTCGGTGGGGCCGGTGACGAGCAGTACTTC
CASSLFGGAGDEQYF
>few|TRBJ2-5|TRBD2|TRBV7-3
TGTGCCAGCAGCACAACTAGCGGGTCTAGTGAGACCCAGTACTTC
CASSTTSGSSETQYF
>many|TRBJ2-1|TRBD1|TRBV6-1
TGTGCCAGCAGCGTGACAGGGCAGTCCTACAATGAGCAGTTCTTC
CASSVTGQSYNEQFF
>many|TRBJ1-1|-|TRBV5-1
TGCGCCAGCAGCTCGCAGGGGCAGACTGAAGCTTTCTTT
CASSSQGQTEAFF